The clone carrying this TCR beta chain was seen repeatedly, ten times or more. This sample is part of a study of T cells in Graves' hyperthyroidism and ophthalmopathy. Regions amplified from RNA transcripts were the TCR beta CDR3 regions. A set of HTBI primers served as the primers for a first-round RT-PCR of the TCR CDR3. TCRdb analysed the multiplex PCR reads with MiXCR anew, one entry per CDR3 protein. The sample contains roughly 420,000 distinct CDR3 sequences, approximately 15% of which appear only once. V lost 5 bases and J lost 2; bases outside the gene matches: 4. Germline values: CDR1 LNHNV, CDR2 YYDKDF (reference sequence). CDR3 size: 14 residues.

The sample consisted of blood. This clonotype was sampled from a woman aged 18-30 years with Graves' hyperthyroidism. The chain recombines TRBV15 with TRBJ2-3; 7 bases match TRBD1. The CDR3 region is CATSEQGTTDTQYF. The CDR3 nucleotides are TGTGCCACCAGCGAACAGGGGACCACAGATACGCAGTATTTT.